This is a list of T cell receptor beta chains from one sample in a study of chemoradiotherapy in HPV16-positive cancers. Sequenced by immunoSEQ multiplex PCR; TCRdb stores in-frame clones only, minus some. The table records fewer than 40,000 clones, around 76% of them present only once. The sample in question was blood, obtained from a patient who underwent chemoradiotherapy. Receptor source: a human donor with HPV-associated anogenital cancer. Both conserved end residues are part of each CDR3. The D gene is left open where the match is weak. Not every row has a clone size; where given, it reads once, few, many or a size class.

>TRBJ2-4|TRBD2|-|TRBV5-1|18
CASSHGAGLAGDKNIQYF
TGCGCCAGCAGCCATGGTGCCGGACTAGCGGGGGATAAAAACATTCAGTACTTC
>TRBJ2-7|-|-|TRBV5-1|14
CASSLVGGIYEQYF
TGCGCCAGCAGCTTGGTTGGGGGGATTTACGAGCAGTACTTC
>TRBJ1-1|-|-|TRBV12-2|17
CASRLALRGQGNTEAFF
TGTGCAAGTCGCTTAGCGCTAAGGGGCCAGGGGAACACTGAAGCTTTCTTT
>TRBJ2-5|-|-|TRBV19|15
CASSPGIGPSETQYF
TGTGCCAGTAGTCCTGGTATAGGGCCATCGGAGACCCAGTACTTC
>TRBJ1-1|TRBD1|medium-sized|TRBV27|15
CASSDEGASATEAFF
TGTGCCAGCAGTGACGAGGGGGCCTCAGCGACTGAAGCTTTCTTT
>TRBJ2-1|-|-|TRBV7-6|11
CASSYYNEQFF
TGTGCCAGCAGCTACTACAATGAGCAGTTCTTC
>TRBJ1-2|TRBD1|-|TRBV9|15
CASSAGLNRGGGYTF
TGTGCCAGCAGCGCAGGGCTCAACAGGGGCGGTGGCTACACCTTC
>TRBJ2-3|TRBD2|-|TRBV27|15
CASSRTSGGADTQYF
TGTGCCAGCAGTAGGACTAGCGGGGGCGCAGATACGCAGTATTTT
>TRBJ2-1|-|-|TRBV5-1|14
CASRMIPSRNEQFF
TGCGCCAGCCGAATGATACCCTCGCGCAATGAGCAGTTCTTC
>TRBJ2-1|-|-|TRBV9|14
CASSVVGSNNEQFF
TGTGCCAGCAGCGTAGTAGGGTCAAACAATGAGCAGTTCTTC
>TRBJ1-5|-|-|TRBV5-1|15
CASSLGLDSNQPQHF
TGCGCCAGCAGCTTGGGCCTCGATAGCAATCAGCCCCAGCATTTT
>TRBJ2-6|-|-|TRBV10-3|18
CAISESEGRGPGANVLTF
TGTGCCATCAGTGAGAGTGAGGGGCGGGGGCCTGGGGCCAACGTCCTGACTTTC
>TRBJ1-5|-|-|TRBV7-9|14
CASSAAGGNQPQHF
TGTGCCAGCAGCGCGGCGGGCGGCAATCAGCCCCAGCATTTT
>TRBJ1-1|TRBD1|-|TRBV6-6|15
CASRLSRGKNTEAFF
TGTGCCAGCAGACTTTCCAGGGGGAAGAACACTGAAGCTTTCTTT
>TRBJ2-5|-|-|TRBV5-6|16
CASSPTRTGLQETQYF
TGTGCCAGCAGCCCTACGAGGACCGGCCTGCAAGAGACCCAGTACTTC
>TRBJ2-5|-|-|TRBV27|14
CASSLGQNQETQYF
TGTGCCAGCAGTCTAGGACAGAACCAAGAGACCCAGTACTTC
>TRBJ1-1|-|-|TRBV6-1|14
CASSQSGPWAEAFF
TGTGCCAGCAGTCAAAGCGGCCCGTGGGCTGAAGCTTTCTTT
>TRBJ1-5|-|few|TRBV5-1|15
CASSLGTGANQPQHF
TGCGCCAGCAGCTTGGGTACGGGCGCGAATCAGCCCCAGCATTTT
>TRBJ1-1|-|-|TRBV7-2|15
CASSYLTGPNTEAFF
TGTGCCAGCAGCTATCTGACAGGCCCGAACACTGAAGCTTTCTTT
>TRBJ2-7|-|once|TRBV7-2|17
CASSLAGGQRASYEQYF
TGTGCCAGCAGCTTAGCGGGGGGACAGAGAGCTTCCTACGAGCAGTACTTC
>TRBJ2-1|-|-|TRBV6-5|14
CASSYRPGAHEQFF
TGTGCCAGCAGTTACCGCCCCGGGGCACATGAGCAGTTCTTC
>TRBJ1-4|TRBD1|-|TRBV11-2|17
CASSLGTGTRHGEKLFF
TGTGCCAGCAGCTTAGGGACAGGAACTCGGCATGGTGAAAAACTGTTTTTT
>TRBJ2-7|TRBD2|once|TRBV18|16
CASSLGAPSGGYEQYF
TGTGCCAGCTCACTAGGAGCTCCTAGCGGGGGTTACGAGCAGTACTTC
>TRBJ1-3|-|-|TRBV6-6|14
CASSYVAGEGTIYF
TGTGCCAGCAGTTACGTGGCAGGGGAGGGCACCATATATTTT
>TRBJ2-7|TRBD1|few|TRBV6-5|13
CASRDRAGDEQYF
TGTGCCAGCAGGGACAGGGCAGGGGACGAGCAGTACTTC
>TRBJ2-7|-|-|TRBV27|13
CASSFTISYEQYF
TGTGCCAGCAGTTTCACTATCTCCTACGAGCAGTACTTC
>TRBJ1-2|-|-|TRBV27|14
CASSPLPGDYGYTF
TGTGCCAGCAGCCCACTACCCGGGGACTATGGCTACACCTTC
>TRBJ1-1|-|once|TRBV9|14
CASSVVGQDTEAFF
TGTGCCAGCAGCGTAGTCGGTCAGGACACTGAAGCTTTCTTT
>TRBJ1-4|TRBD1|-|TRBV29-1|17
CSVAPFDRAGANEKLFF
TGCAGCGTGGCCCCTTTTGACAGGGCGGGGGCTAATGAAAAACTGTTTTTT
>TRBJ1-1|-|few|TRBV7-9|14
CASRFGTLGTEAFF
TGTGCCAGCAGATTTGGGACGTTGGGGACTGAAGCTTTCTTT
>TRBJ1-1|TRBD1|-|TRBV27|17
CASSYGTGGPRNTEAFF
TGTGCCAGCAGTTATGGGACAGGGGGCCCGAGGAACACTGAAGCTTTCTTT
>TRBJ2-3|-|-|TRBV5-1|15
CASSFRGVGTDTQYF
TGCGCCAGCAGCTTCAGGGGCGTGGGAACAGATACGCAGTATTTT
>TRBJ2-2|-|-|TRBV6-1|19
CASRETGLLVQTDTGELFF
TGTGCCAGCAGAGAAACAGGACTACTAGTCCAGACGGACACCGGGGAGCTGTTTTTT
>TRBJ2-5|TRBD2|-|TRBV25-1|15
CASSVAGGSQETQYF
TGTGCCAGCAGTGTCGCGGGGGGGAGCCAAGAGACCCAGTACTTC
>TRBJ2-3|-|-|TRBV11-2|14
CASSTRTALDTQYF
TGTGCCAGCAGCACAAGGACTGCCCTGGATACGCAGTATTTT
>TRBJ2-5|-|-|TRBV5-1|17
CASSRLPAGGLIETQYF
TGCGCCAGCAGCCGTTTACCTGCTGGGGGCTTGATAGAGACCCAGTACTTC
>TRBJ2-3|-|-|TRBV27|14
CASKQNQGTDTQYF
TGTGCCAGCAAACAGAACCAGGGCACAGATACGCAGTATTTT
>TRBJ2-5|TRBD1|once|TRBV11-3|14
CASSFEGAGETQYF
TGTGCCAGCAGCTTCGAGGGGGCAGGAGAGACCCAGTACTTC
>TRBJ2-6|-|-|TRBV11-3|13
CASASSGANVLTF
TGTGCCAGCGCGAGCTCTGGGGCCAACGTCCTGACTTTC
>TRBJ2-1|TRBD2|-|TRBV6-5|13
CASSYTLAGEQFF
TGTGCCAGCAGTTACACCTTAGCGGGGGAGCAGTTCTTC
>TRBJ2-3|TRBD2|-|TRBV5-1|17
CASSQLAGGLKADTQYF
TGCGCCAGCAGCCAACTAGCGGGGGGGCTCAAGGCAGATACGCAGTATTTT
>TRBJ1-6|-|-|TRBV6-5|16
CASSYSIGEGGSPLHF
TGTGCCAGCAGTTACTCGATTGGGGAAGGGGGTTCACCCCTCCACTTT
>TRBJ2-7|-|-|TRBV15|14
CATSRAQGRWEQYF
TGTGCCACCAGCAGAGCCCAGGGACGATGGGAGCAGTACTTC
>TRBJ1-6|-|-|TRBV5-1|14
CASSQTPGNSPLHF
TGCGCCAGCAGCCAAACGCCTGGGAATTCACCCCTCCACTTT
>TRBJ1-2|-|few|TRBV7-9|13
CASSLANNYGYTF
TGTGCCAGCAGCCTCGCCAACAACTATGGCTACACCTTC